The 20 T cell receptor beta chains given below trace back to one sample, sequenced in a study of spatial heterogeneity in lung cancer. TCRdb processed the 5' RACE reads anew with MiXCR; each CDR3 protein has one entry. Of roughly 39,000 distinct CDR3 sequences in the sample, roughly 6% are singletons; the top ten hold around 10%. The time point here: sample taken at primary tumor resection. No cells were sorted before sequencing. The whole RNA sequenced was extracted from tumor, nontumor lung or frozen PBMC. The sequences come from PBMCs, collected at surgery. These receptors were obtained from a male donor with early-stage non-small cell lung cancer.

This clonotype came up many times. This sequence joins TRBV28 and TRBJ1-5; no clear D gene. CDR1 is MDHEN, CDR2 SYDVKM, per germline. The CDR3 loop spans 14 amino acids. Trimming pared 6 bases from V and 2 bases from J, leaving 11 bases between. The CDR3 nucleotides are TGTGCCAGCAGCGAGAGACTCGGCAATCAGCCCCAGCATTTT. As protein: CASSERLGNQPQHF.

This clonotype was counted many times. The rearrangement links TRBV7-2 to TRBJ2-3, with a possible D match to TRBD2 (5 bases). Germline V gives CDR1 SGHTA, CDR2 FQGNSA. The CDR3 length is 15 residues. Trimming left V 1 base short and J 3 bases short, with 11 bases between. CDR3 protein: CASSLGLGETDTQYF. CDR3 DNA: TGTGCCAGCAGCTTAGGACTCGGGGAGACAGATACGCAGTATTTT.

The chain couples TRBV5-4 to TRBJ2-6; 8 bases fit TRBD1. V shed 2 bases and J 1 base; nucleotides not matched to a gene: 11. Looked up from germline, CDR1 is SGHNT and CDR2 is YYREEE (reference sequence). This CDR3 has 19 amino acids. The CDR3 DNA sequence: TGTGCCAGCAGCTTTCCCCGGGGGACAGGACAATCTGGGGCCAACGTCCTGACTTTC. Translating it yields CASSFPRGTGQSGANVLTF.

This clonotype was seen only a few times. The chain joins TRBV7-2 to TRBJ1-6; 7 nucleotides agree with TRBD1. The CDR3 is 16 residues long. With 2 bases clipped from V and 9 bases from J, the junction kept 10 bases outside the gene matches. Germline values: CDR1 SGHTA, CDR2 FQGNSA. The CDR3 bases are TGTGCCAGCAGCTTATTAAACAGGGGAGGCACTTCACCCCTCCACTTT. It specifies CASSLLNRGGTSPLHF.

This clonotype was recorded at least ten times. J is TRBJ1-5 and V is TRBV19, with D unclear. Germline assignment: CDR1 LNHDA and CDR2 SQIVND (reference sequence). CDR3 size: 13 residues. V lost 1 base, J lost 4 bases, and 5 bases lay in between. The CDR3 is CASSIGRNQPQHF. As DNA, the CDR3 is TGTGCCAGTAGTATAGGTCGGAATCAGCCCCAGCATTTT. Using reference TRBV19 and TRBJ1-5 for the parts outside the CDR3, the full variable domain is DGGITQSPKYLFRKEGQNVTLSCEQNLNHDAMYWYRQDPGQGLRLIYYSQIVNDFQKGDIAEGYSVSREKKESFPLTVTSAQKNPTAFYLCASSIGRNQPQHFGDGTRLSIL.

This clonotype was recorded many times. V and J are TRBV6-4 and TRBJ1-2, with TRBD1 as a possible D gene (6 bases). Trimming took off 0 bases at V and 6 bases at J, with 23 bases between the two ends. Germline V gene lookup returns CDR1 MRHNA and CDR2 SNTAGT. The CDR3 sequence is 18 residues long. The CDR3 DNA is TGTGCCAGCAGTGACTCAACCAGGGGAGAATGGGGGGTCGATGGCTACACCTTC. Protein sequence: CASSDSTRGEWGVDGYTF.

This clonotype was found many times. This chain links TRBV5-1 with TRBJ2-3; no reliable D call. Trimming took 0 bases from V and 3 from J, leaving 14 bases between them. Looked up from germline, CDR1 is SGHRS and CDR2 is YFSETQ. CDR3 size: 16 residues. CDR3 sequence (DNA): TGCGCCAGCAGCTTGGGGGCAACCGCAATAACAGATACGCAGTATTTT. Translated: CASSLGATAITDTQYF.

The sample holds many counts of this clonotype. The chain combines TRBV29-1 with TRBJ1-1; D ambiguous. Germline CDR1 reads SQVTM; CDR2 reads ANQGSEA. The CDR3 contains 10 residues. Trimming removed 4 bases at V and 5 bases at J, with 5 bases between. CDR3 nucleotide sequence: TGCAGCGTTGTAGATACTGAAGCTTTCTTT. Translated: CSVVDTEAFF.

The chain joins TRBV7-2 to TRBJ1-2, with 7 positions matching TRBD1. The CDR3 loop spans 15 amino acids. The trim removed 6 bases at V and 0 bases at J, leaving 7 bases unmatched. Germline V gene data show CDR1 as SGHTA and CDR2 as FQGNSA. The DNA for the CDR3 is TGTGCCAGCAGATTTGACAGGGCCTCTAACTATGGCTACACCTTC. Translation: CASRFDRASNYGYTF.

The rearrangement joins TRBV5-1 to TRBJ1-5, with unresolved D. V lost 0 bases to trimming and J lost 0 bases, with 7 bases between them. This CDR3 comprises 15 residues. CDR1 and CDR2 (germline): SGHRS, YFSETQ. CDR3 in amino acids: CASSLEWNSNQPQHF. The DNA of the CDR3 is TGCGCCAGCAGCTTGGAGTGGAATAGCAATCAGCCCCAGCATTTT.

This clonotype was observed a handful of times. The gene calls are TRBV5-8 and TRBJ1-1; no clear D gene. Trimming shortened V by 3 bases and J by 0 bases, and 9 bases separated the two germline ends. CDR3 size: 14 residues. Germline V gene sequence: CDR1 SGHTS, CDR2 YDEGEE. The CDR3 reads CASSWRAMNTEAFF. CDR3 sequence (DNA): TGTGCCAGCAGCTGGCGGGCCATGAACACTGAAGCTTTCTTT.

This clonotype appeared many times. The chain is built from TRBV27 and TRBJ1-1, with D unclear. CDR3 length equals 11 residues. Trimming left V 6 bases short and J 8 bases short, with 10 bases between. CDR1 and CDR2 from the germline V gene are MNHEY and SMNVEV (reference sequence). CDR3 residues: CASRRRGEAFF. CDR3 in DNA: TGTGCCAGCAGGCGACGAGGGGAAGCTTTCTTT.

The V gene is TRBV13, the J gene TRBJ2-6, with D uncertain. Trimming took 6 bases from V and 3 from J, leaving 6 bases between them. CDR1 is PRHDT, CDR2 FYEKMQ, per germline (reference sequence). This CDR3 contains 13 residues. CDR3 in DNA: TGTGCCAGCAGTCTACTTGGGGCCAACGTCCTGACTTTC. This codes for CASSLLGANVLTF.

This clonotype was detected many times. V gene TRBV5-1 combines with J gene TRBJ2-5; D call uncertain. Germline assignment: CDR1 SGHRS and CDR2 YFSETQ. The CDR3 is 13 amino acids. With 1 base removed from V and 2 bases from J, the gap between germline ends came to 6 bases. The CDR3 nucleotides are TGCGCCAGCAGCTTGACCCTACAAGAGACCCAGTACTTC. This encodes CASSLTLQETQYF.

This clonotype showed up many times. The chain carries TRBV6-2 or TRBV6-3 and TRBJ2-3, with 14 bases fitting TRBD2. V lost 1 base and J lost 1; bases outside the gene matches: 1. This CDR3 region has 17 residues. Germline assignment: CDR1 MNHEY and CDR2 SVGEGT. Written as DNA, the CDR3 is TGTGCCAGCAGTTACTTGGGACTAGCGGGAGGCACAGATACGCAGTATTTT. Amino acids: CASSYLGLAGGTDTQYF.

Many counts were recorded for this clonotype. J is TRBJ1-2 and V is TRBV13; unclear D gene. The V gene lost 8 bases and the J gene lost 0 bases, with 13 bases spanning the gap. Germline V gene lookup returns CDR1 PRHDT and CDR2 FYEKMQ (reference sequence). CDR3 length: 14 amino acids. Here the CDR3 DNA reads TGTGCCAGCTCTCTCAGGTTTACTAACTATGGCTACACCTTC. It codes for CASSLRFTNYGYTF. The whole variable domain, filled in from reference TRBV13 and TRBJ1-2, reads AAGVIQSPRHLIKEKRETATLKCYPIPRHDTVYWYQQGPGQDPQFLISFYEKMQSDKGSIPDRFSAQQFSDYHSELNMSSLELGDSALYFCASSLRFTNYGYTFGSGTRLTVV.

Only a few counts were recorded for this clonotype. The chain links TRBV5-6 to TRBJ1-1; D not resolved. V was trimmed by 0 bases and J by 0 bases, leaving 6 bases between them. Germline V gene data show CDR1 as SGHDT and CDR2 as YYEEEE. The CDR3 length is 14 residues. CDR3 protein: CASSLATVNTEAFF. CDR3 nucleotide sequence: TGTGCCAGCAGCTTGGCAACAGTGAACACTGAAGCTTTCTTT.

This clonotype was detected a few times. This chain links TRBV20-1 with TRBJ2-3; TRBD2 might be the D (7 bases). Trimming shortened V by 6 bases and J by 4 bases, and 14 bases separated the two germline ends. The CDR3 consists of 13 residues. Germline-derived CDR1 and CDR2 are DFQATT and SNEGSKA (reference sequence). CDR3 sequence reads: CSAGGGEADTQYF. The CDR3 nucleotides are TGCAGTGCAGGGGGGGGGGAGGCAGATACGCAGTATTTT.

The chain couples TRBV11-1 to TRBJ2-3; D perhaps matches TRBD1 (5 bases). This CDR3 comprises 16 residues. Germline V gives CDR1 SGHAT, CDR2 FQDESV (reference sequence). The V end was cut by 2 bases, the J end by 6 bases, with 18 bases between. CDR3: CASSLTSNRQKDTQYF. In nucleotides, the CDR3 is TGTGCCAGCAGCTTAACCTCTAATCGACAGAAGGATACGCAGTATTTT.

The sample holds many counts of this clonotype. J is TRBJ2-1 and V is TRBV4-3, with TRBD2 as a possible D gene (6 bases). The CDR3 extends over 13 amino acids. Trimming removed 0 bases from V and 12 bases from J, with 12 bases in between. Germline V gives CDR1 LGHNA, CDR2 YSLEER. CDR3 protein: CASSQELSGPQFF. The CDR3 DNA reads TGCGCCAGCAGCCAAGAATTGAGCGGGCCGCAGTTCTTC.